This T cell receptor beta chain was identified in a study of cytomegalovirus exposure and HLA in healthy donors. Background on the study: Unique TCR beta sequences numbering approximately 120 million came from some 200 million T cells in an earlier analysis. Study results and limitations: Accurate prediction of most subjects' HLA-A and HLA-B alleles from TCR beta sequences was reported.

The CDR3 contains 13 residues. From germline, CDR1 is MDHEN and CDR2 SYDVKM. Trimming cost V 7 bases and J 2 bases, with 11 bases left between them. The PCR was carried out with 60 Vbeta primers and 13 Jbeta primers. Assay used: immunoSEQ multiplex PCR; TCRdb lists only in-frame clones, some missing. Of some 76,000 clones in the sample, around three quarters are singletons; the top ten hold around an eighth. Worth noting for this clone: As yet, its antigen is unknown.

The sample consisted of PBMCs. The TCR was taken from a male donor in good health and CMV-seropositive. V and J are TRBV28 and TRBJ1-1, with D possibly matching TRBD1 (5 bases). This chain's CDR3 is CASTWGTNTEAFF. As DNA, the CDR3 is TGTGCCAGCACCTGGGGGACTAACACTGAAGCTTTCTTT.